Included here is one TCR beta chain sequence, with context. These data originate in a study of blood T cell repertoires in COVID-19. Study overall: Acute and convalescent COVID-19 samples came from the United States, Italy and Spain. PBMCs, B-cell-depleted T cells, or T cells were the source of the cDNA or gDNA that made up the material.

The CDR3 contains 15 residues. V lost 2 bases, J lost 6 bases, and 13 bases lay in between. Germline V CDR1 and CDR2: SGHAT, FQDESV (reference sequence). Per the authors' pipeline: Amplifying reference gene primers gave estimates of nucleated cell counts. TCRdb's table, derived via immunoSEQ multiplex PCR, lists solely in-frame clones and lacks some. V, J and clone size are those of that table, while D and trimming were read from the DNA. Of about 210,000 clones listed, 70% to 90% are singletons. Input material: peripheral blood. The sequence came from a woman in her 70s with acute or convalescent COVID-19. The chain recombines TRBV11-1 with TRBJ1-4, with a possible D match to TRBD1 (5 bases). CDR3 nucleotide sequence: TGTGCCAGCAGCTTAAACCCGCGGGGGTATGAAAAACTGTTTTTT. Translation: CASSLNPRGYEKLFF.